One T cell receptor beta chain is described in this entry. Its target is unknown. The sample is drawn from a study of OX40 agonist ivuxolimab in advanced cancers. The study's findings and limits: Which antigen the expanded peripheral T cells recognized is unknown.

Produced via immunoSEQ multiplex PCR; TCRdb's table is partial and in-frame only. The sample yields roughly 93,000 clones, approximately 84% seen once. Cycle 7 day 1, cycle 4 day 1, and baseline were the timepoints at which blood was sampled. CDR1 LNHDA and CDR2 SQIVND come from the germline V gene (reference sequence). The CDR3 is 15 amino acids. The V gene lost 3 bases and the J gene lost 5 bases, with 17 bases spanning the gap. The chain employs TRBV19 and TRBJ2-7; D perhaps matches TRBD2 (6 bases). This sequence was found in an adult with an advanced solid tumor such as melanoma, head and neck, liver or kidney cancer. The sequencing used CD4+ or CD8+ T cells sorted from blood, collected in a trial of the OX40 agonist ivuxolimab. CDR3 in amino acids: CASSIRIGGKDEQYF. CDR3 coding DNA: TGTGCCAGTAGTATTCGTATCGGCGGGAAGGACGAGCAGTACTTC. Variable domain in full (rest from reference TRBV19 and TRBJ2-7): DGGITQSPKYLFRKEGQNVTLSCEQNLNHDAMYWYRQDPGQGLRLIYYSQIVNDFQKGDIAEGYSVSREKKESFPLTVTSAQKNPTAFYLCASSIRIGGKDEQYFGPGTRLTVT.